This TCR beta chain was identified in a study of regulatory T cells in long-lasting Graves disease. In its sample, this clonotype was seen many times. Trimming left V 3 bases short and J 0 bases short, with 9 bases between. This CDR3 region has 15 residues. Researchers made TCR beta libraries by using iRepertoire HTBI primers and running Arm-PCR on CDR3 regions. TCRdb re-called the multiplex PCR reads with MiXCR, one entry per CDR3 protein. The sample shows hundreds of thousands of distinct CDR3 sequences, 15% to 20% of them seen only once. Time point defined: newly diagnosed GD, antithyroid drugs for less than 3 months. Construction of the TCR library relied on RNA isolated from PBMCs. A further study also used this sample, focusing on T cells in Graves' hyperthyroidism and ophthalmopathy. Turning to that study: A patient was excluded if there was uncontrolled infection, other autoimmune disease, pregnancy or lactation.

The clonotype comes from a woman between 25 and 40 years old with Graves disease. This chain links TRBV12-3 or TRBV12-4 with TRBJ1-3; no clear D. The specimen comprised peripheral blood mononuclear cells (PBMCs), sampled at new diagnosis, from a patient treated with antithyroid drugs. CDR3 nucleotides: TGTGCCAGCAGTTTTGCACAGAGCTCTGGAAACACCATATATTTT. Its translation: CASSFAQSSGNTIYF.